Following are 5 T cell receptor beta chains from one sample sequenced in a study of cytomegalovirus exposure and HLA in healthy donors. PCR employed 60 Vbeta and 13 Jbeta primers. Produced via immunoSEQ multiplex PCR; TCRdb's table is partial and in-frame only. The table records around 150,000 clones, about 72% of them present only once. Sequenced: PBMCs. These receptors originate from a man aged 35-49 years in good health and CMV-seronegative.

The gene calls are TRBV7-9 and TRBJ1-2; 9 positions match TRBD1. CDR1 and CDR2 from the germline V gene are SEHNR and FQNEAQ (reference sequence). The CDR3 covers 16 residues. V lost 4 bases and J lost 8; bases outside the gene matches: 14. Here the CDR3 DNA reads TGTGCCAGCAGCTCACCGGACAGGGGTGTCCTAATGGGCTACACCTTC. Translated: CASSSPDRGVLMGYTF. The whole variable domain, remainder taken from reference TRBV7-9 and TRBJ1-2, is DTGVSQNPRHKITKRGQNVTFRCDPISEHNRLYWYRQTLGQGPEFLTYFQNEAQLEKSRLLSDRFSAERPKGSFSTLEIQRTEQGDSAMYLCASSSPDRGVLMGYTFGSGTRLTVV.

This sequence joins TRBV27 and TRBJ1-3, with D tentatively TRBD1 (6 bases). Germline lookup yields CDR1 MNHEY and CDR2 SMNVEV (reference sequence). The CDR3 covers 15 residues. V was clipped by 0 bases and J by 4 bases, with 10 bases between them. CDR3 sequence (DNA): TGTGCCAGCAGTTTATCTCCAGGGGTGGGAAACACCATATATTTT. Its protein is CASSLSPGVGNTIYF.

The CDR3 nucleotides are TGTGCCAGCAGTTACTCTGTTCGGAGGGAGCAGTACTTC. Protein product: CASSYSVRREQYF. The chain links TRBV6-5 to TRBJ2-7, with D possibly TRBD2 on 5 matching bases. The CDR3 is made up of 13 amino acids. Trimming removed 0 bases from V and 7 bases from J, with 10 bases in between. Germline loops: CDR1 MNHEY, CDR2 SVGAGI.

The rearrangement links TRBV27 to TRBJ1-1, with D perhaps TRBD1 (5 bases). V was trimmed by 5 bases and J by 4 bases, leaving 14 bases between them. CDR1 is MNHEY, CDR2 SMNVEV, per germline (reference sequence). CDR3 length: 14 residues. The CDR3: CASSRGVPVTEAFF. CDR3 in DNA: TGTGCCAGCAGTCGGGGGGTACCGGTCACTGAAGCTTTCTTT.

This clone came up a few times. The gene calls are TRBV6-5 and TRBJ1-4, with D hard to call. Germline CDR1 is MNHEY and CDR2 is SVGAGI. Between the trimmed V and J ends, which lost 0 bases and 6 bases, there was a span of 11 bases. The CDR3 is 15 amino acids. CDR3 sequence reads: CASSYSRHPHEKLFF. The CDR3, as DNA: TGTGCCAGCAGTTACTCTCGACATCCCCATGAAAAACTGTTTTTT.